The clone carrying this TCR beta chain was seen ten or more times. Its antigen is as yet unknown. This sample is part of a study of T cells after yellow fever vaccination. Study findings and constraints: The secondary T-cell response peaked on day 5, not day 15, but was weaker.

TCRdb analysed the 5' RACE reads with MiXCR anew, one entry per CDR3 protein. The top ten hold around 0.9% of the sample, which has about 240,000 distinct CDR3 sequences, about 7% seen once. Germline-derived CDR1 and CDR2 are SGHTA and FQGNSA. V lost 3 bases, J lost 2 bases, and 4 bases stayed unmatched. The CDR3 length is 15 residues. The specimen comprised CD4+ T cells sorted from PBMCs, sampled 15 days after the yellow fever booster vaccination. This sequence joins TRBV7-2 and TRBJ2-3, with TRBD2 identical over 8 bases. This receptor was identified in a young man who received the YFV17D yellow fever vaccine. The CDR3, as DNA: TGTGCCAGCAGCTTTAGCGGGACGAACACAGATACGCAGTATTTT. It yields the protein CASSFSGTNTDTQYF.